This T cell receptor beta chain was sequenced for a study of regulatory T cells in long-lasting Graves disease. General study results and limits: Newly diagnosed patients had higher TCR diversity than persistent Graves' patients did. With persistent disease, TRBV28, TRBJ1-2 and TRBJ2-5 were the favored segments.

Investigators prepared the TCR beta libraries by applying iRepertoire HTBI primers and Arm-PCR of CDR3 regions. TCRdb processed the multiplex PCR reads anew with MiXCR; each CDR3 protein has one entry. The data contain about 560,000 distinct CDR3 sequences, around 15% of them singletons. This clonotype has ten or more counts. Its antigen is unidentified. J was trimmed by 4 bases and V by 6 bases; bases with no gene match: 10. The CDR3 consists of 15 residues. From germline, CDR1 is MNHNS and CDR2 SASEGT. The time point here: newly diagnosed GD, antithyroid drugs for less than 3 months. Generation of the TCR library employed RNA extracted from PBMCs. Doctors identified Graves' disease using the American Thyroid Association guidelines. These data were likewise used in another study, on T cells in Graves' hyperthyroidism and ophthalmopathy. Per that study: Ophthalmopathy was predicted by the model a median of approximately 6.6 months ahead of onset.

The sample here was peripheral blood mononuclear cells (PBMCs), taken at new diagnosis, from a patient treated with antithyroid drugs. This chain links TRBV6-1 with TRBJ2-5; 8 bases line up with TRBD2. The sequence derives from a man younger than 30 with Graves disease. CDR3 sequence reads: CASSPPIAGGETQYF. The CDR3 DNA follows: TGTGCCAGCAGCCCACCCATCGCGGGAGGAGAGACCCAGTACTTC.